The next 10 T cell receptor beta chains were all read from a single sample in a study of cytomegalovirus exposure and HLA in healthy donors. The PCR employed 60 Vbeta primers together with 13 Jbeta primers. The repertoire was sequenced with immunoSEQ multiplex PCR; TCRdb's copy has only in-frame clones and lacks some. The data show roughly 150,000 clones, with over 80% seen just once and 1.2% held by the top ten. Sequencing input: PBMCs. The receptors derive from a boy under 10 years old in good health and CMV-seronegative.

The gene calls are TRBV15 and TRBJ2-7; 10 bases match TRBD2. The CDR3 sequence is 15 residues long. Trimming removed 1 base from V and 4 bases from J; junction bases left unmatched: 4. Germline loops: CDR1 LNHNV, CDR2 YYDKDF (reference sequence). The CDR3 here is CATSRASGSKYEQYF. The DNA of the CDR3 is TGTGCCACCAGCAGAGCTAGCGGGAGTAAGTACGAGCAGTACTTC.

The chain recombines TRBV27 with TRBJ2-7; TRBD1 is a possible D gene (6 bases). V was pared by 5 bases and J by 3 bases, with 23 bases between. Germline CDR1 is MNHEY and CDR2 is SMNVEV (reference sequence). This CDR3 spans 17 amino acids. The CDR3 sequence: CASSRLTSSQGHYEQYV. The DNA for the CDR3 is TGTGCCAGCAGTCGGCTAACTTCAAGTCAGGGGCACTACGAGCAGTACGTC.

The chain carries TRBV15 and TRBJ2-7, with D tentatively TRBD1 (6 bases). V was pared by 0 bases and J by 9 bases, with 15 bases between. The CDR3 consists of 14 residues. The germline CDR1 and CDR2 sequences are LNHNV and YYDKDF (reference sequence). In DNA, the CDR3 is TGTGCCACCAGCAGAGATGGTACACAGGGTGCGCAGTACGTC. Encoded protein: CATSRDGTQGAQYV.

This chain uses TRBV6-5 with TRBJ1-2; D unclear. The CDR3 runs to 11 residues. From germline, CDR1 is MNHEY and CDR2 SVGAGI. V shed 6 bases and J shed 11 bases, with 13 bases lying between them. CDR3 sequence reads: CASRADILYTF. CDR3 nucleotide sequence: TGTGCCAGCAGGGCCGACATCTTATACACCTTC.

This clone was picked up a small number of times. This rearrangement joins TRBV12-5 to TRBJ2-1, with 12 nucleotides matching TRBD2. This CDR3 has 15 amino acids. Germline CDR1 reads LGHNT; CDR2 reads FRNRAP. Trimming cost V 5 bases and J 3 bases; bases outside gene matches: 2. CDR3 DNA: TGTGCTAGTGGTGCGGGACTAGCGGGCTACAATGAGCAGTTCTTC. Protein product: CASGAGLAGYNEQFF.

CDR3 sequence reads: CASSFNPLRTDTQYF. The CDR3 region has the DNA TGTGCCAGCAGCTTTAATCCCCTCCGCACAGATACGCAGTATTTT. The V call is TRBV11-2, the J call TRBJ2-3; D remains ambiguous. CDR3 length: 15 amino acids. In germline, CDR1 is SGHAT, CDR2 FQNNGV. V gave up 3 bases and J gave up 1 base, with 11 bases separating them. Looking up the rest from reference TRBV11-2 and TRBJ2-3 gives the full variable domain: EAGVAQSPRYKIIEKRQSVAFWCNPISGHATLYWYQQILGQGPKLLIQFQNNGVVDDSQLPKDRFSAERLKGVDSTLKIQPAKLEDSAVYLCASSFNPLRTDTQYFGPGTRLTVL.

This clone appeared once. CDR3 in amino acids: CASNTVAGGANEQFF. In nucleotides, the CDR3 is TGTGCCAGCAACACCGTAGCGGGAGGGGCGAATGAGCAGTTCTTC. The chain joins TRBV2 to TRBJ2-1; TRBD2 matches at 11 bases. Germline CDR1 is SNHLY and CDR2 is FYNNEI. CDR3 length: 15 amino acids. With V trimmed by 7 bases and J by 7 bases, 9 bases remained unmatched.

This clone was seen just once. V usage is TRBV19 and J usage is TRBJ2-3, with 11 bases matching TRBD2. The CDR3 sequence is 18 residues long. V shed 5 bases and J 0 bases; nucleotides not matched to a gene: 10. Germline CDR1 is LNHDA and CDR2 is SQIVND (reference sequence). CDR3 protein: CASSLLAGGTTSTDTQYF. CDR3 sequence (DNA): TGTGCCAGTAGTCTCTTAGCGGGGGGGACAACTAGCACAGATACGCAGTATTTT.

About this clone itself: An end of the junction does not agree with germline; a read error may underlie this. The chain carries TRBV30 and TRBJ2-3; 9 nucleotides match TRBD2. CDR1 GTSNPN and CDR2 SVGIG come from the germline V gene (reference sequence). This CDR3 comprises 16 residues. This CDR3 is CAWRGGAGGPTYTQYF. DNA for the CDR3: TGTGCCTGGAGGGGGGGTGCGGGAGGGCCCACATATACGCAGTATTTT.

The chain uses TRBV2 and TRBJ1-1; 8 bases match TRBD1. J gave up 0 bases and V 3 bases, and 3 bases lay outside the gene matches. Germline V gives CDR1 SNHLY, CDR2 FYNNEI. The CDR3 consists of 15 residues. The CDR3 DNA follows: TGTGCCAGCAGTGACAGGGGACAGGTGAACACTGAAGCTTTCTTT. Translating it yields CASSDRGQVNTEAFF.